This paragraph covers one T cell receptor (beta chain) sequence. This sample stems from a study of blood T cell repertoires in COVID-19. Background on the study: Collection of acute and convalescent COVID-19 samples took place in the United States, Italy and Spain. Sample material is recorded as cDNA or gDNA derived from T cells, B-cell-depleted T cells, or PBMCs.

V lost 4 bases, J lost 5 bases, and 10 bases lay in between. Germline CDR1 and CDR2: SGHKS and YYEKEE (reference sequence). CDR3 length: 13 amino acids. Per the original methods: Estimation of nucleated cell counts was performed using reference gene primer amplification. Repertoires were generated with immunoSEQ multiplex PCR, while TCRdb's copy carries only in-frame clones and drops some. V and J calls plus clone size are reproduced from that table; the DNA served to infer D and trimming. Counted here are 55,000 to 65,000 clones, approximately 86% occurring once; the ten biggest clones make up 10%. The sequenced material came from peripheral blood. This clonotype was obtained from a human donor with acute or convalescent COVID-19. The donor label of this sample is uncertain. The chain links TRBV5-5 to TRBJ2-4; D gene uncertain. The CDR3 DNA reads TGTGCCAGCAGCCTGGGTTGGCAAAACATTCAGTACTTC. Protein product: CASSLGWQNIQYF.